This T cell receptor beta chain was sequenced during a study of T cell responses to AZD1222 COVID-19 vaccine. Using immunoSEQ multiplex PCR, the repertoire was profiled, and TCRdb retains in-frame clones only, with some absent. This sample carries tens of thousands of clones, just under 90% of them seen once, and the ten largest clones take less than 3.5%. There are 13 residues in the CDR3. The V end was cut by 2 bases, the J end by 9 bases, with 11 bases between. CDR1 is MNHEY and CDR2 is SVGEGT in the germline V gene. The chain employs TRBV6-2 or TRBV6-3 and TRBJ1-5; D may be TRBD1 (6 bases). This material consisted of peripheral blood, taken on day 0 of MenACWY control vaccination. The sequence came from an adult in good health. The CDR3 protein is CASSYGGPRPQHF. The CDR3 nucleotides are TGTGCCAGCAGTTACGGGGGCCCTAGGCCCCAGCATTTT.